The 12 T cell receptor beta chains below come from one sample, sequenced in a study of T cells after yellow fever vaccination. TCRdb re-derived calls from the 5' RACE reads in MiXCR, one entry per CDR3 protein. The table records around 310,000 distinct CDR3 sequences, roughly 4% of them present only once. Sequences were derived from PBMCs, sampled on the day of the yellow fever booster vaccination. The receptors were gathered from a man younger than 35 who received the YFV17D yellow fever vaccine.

The CDR3 region is CASSSTGTNEKLFF. The CDR3 bases are TGCGCCAGCAGCTCGACCGGGACAAATGAAAAACTGTTTTTT. V is TRBV5-1 and J is TRBJ1-4; TRBD1 might be the D (6 bases). V was cut by 3 bases and J by 5 bases, with 11 bases left in between. Per germline, CDR1 SGHRS and CDR2 YFSETQ. This CDR3 is 14 amino acids long.

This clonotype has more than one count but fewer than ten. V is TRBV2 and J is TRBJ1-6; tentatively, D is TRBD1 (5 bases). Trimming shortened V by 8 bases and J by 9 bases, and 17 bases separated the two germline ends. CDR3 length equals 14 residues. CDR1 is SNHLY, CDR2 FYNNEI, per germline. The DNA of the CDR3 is TGTGCCAGCGACCTGCGGGGGTTTGGTTCACCCCTCCACTTT. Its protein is CASDLRGFGSPLHF. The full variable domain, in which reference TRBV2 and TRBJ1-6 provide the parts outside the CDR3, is EPEVTQTPSHQVTQMGQEVILRCVPISNHLYFYWYRQILGQKVEFLVSFYNNEISEKSEIFDDQFSVERPDGSNFTLKIRSTKLEDSAMYFCASDLRGFGSPLHFGNGTRLTVT.

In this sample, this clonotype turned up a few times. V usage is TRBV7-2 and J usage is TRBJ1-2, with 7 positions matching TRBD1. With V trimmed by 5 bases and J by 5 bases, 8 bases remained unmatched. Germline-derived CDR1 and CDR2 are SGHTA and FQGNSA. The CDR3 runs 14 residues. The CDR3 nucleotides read TGTGCCAGCAGCCCAGACCGGGACAGATATGGCTACACCTTC. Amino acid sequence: CASSPDRDRYGYTF.

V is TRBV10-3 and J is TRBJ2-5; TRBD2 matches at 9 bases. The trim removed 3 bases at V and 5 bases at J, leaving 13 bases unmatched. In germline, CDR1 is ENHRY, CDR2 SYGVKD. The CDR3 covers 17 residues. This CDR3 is CAISDPSGDRGGETQYF. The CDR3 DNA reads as TGTGCCATCAGTGACCCTAGCGGGGATCGAGGAGGGGAGACCCAGTACTTC.

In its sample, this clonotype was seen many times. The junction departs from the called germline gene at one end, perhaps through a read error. DNA for the CDR3: TGTGCCAGCAACTTACCGGGTTACACCGGGGAGCTGTTTTTT. It encodes CASNLPGYTGELFF. The rearrangement links TRBV7-2 to TRBJ2-2; no definite D call. The CDR3 consists of 14 residues. CDR1 SGHTA and CDR2 FQGNSA come from the germline V gene.

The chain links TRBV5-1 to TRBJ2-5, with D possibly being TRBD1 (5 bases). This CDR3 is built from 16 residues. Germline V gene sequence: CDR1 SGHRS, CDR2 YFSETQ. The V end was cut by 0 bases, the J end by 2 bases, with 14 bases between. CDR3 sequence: CASSLGAFDSQETQYF. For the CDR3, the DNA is TGCGCCAGCAGCTTGGGGGCGTTTGACAGTCAAGAGACCCAGTACTTC.

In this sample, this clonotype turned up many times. Here the CDR3 DNA reads TGTGCCAGCAGGGACATCCCGGATACGCAGTATTTT. Amino acids: CASRDIPDTQYF. This chain joins TRBV2 and TRBJ2-3; a weak D match, TRBD1 (5 bases). This CDR3 is built from 12 residues. Germline CDR1 and CDR2: SNHLY and FYNNEI. V was cut by 6 bases and J by 6 bases, with 10 bases left in between.

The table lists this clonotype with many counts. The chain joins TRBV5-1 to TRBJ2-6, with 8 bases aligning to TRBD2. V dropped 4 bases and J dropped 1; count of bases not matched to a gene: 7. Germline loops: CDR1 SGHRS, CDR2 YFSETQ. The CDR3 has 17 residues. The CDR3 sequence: CASSPPGGPSGANVLTF. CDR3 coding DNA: TGCGCCAGCAGCCCTCCGGGGGGGCCTTCTGGGGCCAACGTCCTGACTTTC.

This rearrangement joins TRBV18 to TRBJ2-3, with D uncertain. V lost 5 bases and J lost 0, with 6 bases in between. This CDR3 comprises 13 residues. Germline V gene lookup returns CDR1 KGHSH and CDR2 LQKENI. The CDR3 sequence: CASSTPSTDTQYF. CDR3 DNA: TGTGCCAGCTCAACCCCTAGCACAGATACGCAGTATTTT.

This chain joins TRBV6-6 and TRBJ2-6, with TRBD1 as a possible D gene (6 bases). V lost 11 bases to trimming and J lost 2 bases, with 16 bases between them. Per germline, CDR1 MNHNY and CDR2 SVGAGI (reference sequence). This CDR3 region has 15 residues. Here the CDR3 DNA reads TGTGCCTGTAGGACAGACCTAGCTGGGGCCAACGTCCTGACTTTC. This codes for CACRTDLAGANVLTF.

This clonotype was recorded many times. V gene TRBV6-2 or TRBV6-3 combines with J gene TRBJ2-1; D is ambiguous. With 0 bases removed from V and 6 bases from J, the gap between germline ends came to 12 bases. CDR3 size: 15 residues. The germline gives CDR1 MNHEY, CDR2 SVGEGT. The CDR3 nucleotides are TGTGCCAGCAGTTACTCGAGGTTAGACCCCAATGAGCAGTTCTTC. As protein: CASSYSRLDPNEQFF.

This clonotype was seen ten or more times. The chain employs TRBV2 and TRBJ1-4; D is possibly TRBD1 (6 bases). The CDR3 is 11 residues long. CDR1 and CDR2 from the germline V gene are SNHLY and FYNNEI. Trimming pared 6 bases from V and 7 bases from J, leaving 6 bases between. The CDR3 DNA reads TGTGCCAGCAGGGACAGTGAAAAACTGTTTTTT. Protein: CASRDSEKLFF.